These T cell receptor beta chains were read from a single sample in a study of T-cell reconstitution after alpha-beta-depleted transplantation in children. MiXCR, applied by TCRdb to the PCR reads, yields one record per CDR3 protein. The data show 550,000 to 800,000 distinct CDR3 sequences, around 14% seen once. The material was PBMCs, obtained before TCRalphabeta/CD19-depleted stem cell transplant. The receptors were gathered from a girl aged 2 to 9 with congenital amegakaryocytic thrombocytopenia, due to receive a stem cell transplant. Each CDR3 is given with its conserved first and last residue. D genes are given only for firm matches. Some rows mark clone size as missing; the rest say once, few, many or name a class of expanded clone.

TRBJ2-1 many TRBV6-5 . CASSYSGQGYVFIYNEQFF TGTGCCAGCAGTTACTCTGGGCAGGGATACGTGTTCATCTACAATGAGCAGTTCTTC
TRBJ2-7 . TRBV18 . CASSPLNRATYEQYF TGTGCCAGCTCACCACTTAACCGGGCGACCTACGAGCAGTACTTC
TRBJ2-1 few TRBV5-1 TRBD2 CASSFRTSGSNEQFF TGCGCCAGCAGCTTCCGGACTAGCGGGAGTAATGAGCAGTTCTTC
TRBJ2-7 many TRBV5-1 . CASSADYEQYF TGCGCCAGCAGCGCGGACTACGAGCAGTACTTC
TRBJ1-1 many TRBV10-3 . CATTEGGITTTEAFF TGTGCCACGACCGAGGGGGGCATTACGACCACTGAAGCTTTCTTT
TRBJ2-1 many TRBV29-1 . CSFELWGLVGNEQFF TGCAGCTTCGAATTATGGGGGTTGGTAGGCAATGAGCAGTTCTTC
TRBJ2-1 few TRBV20-1 TRBD2 CSADEREEQFF TGCAGTGCGGATGAGCGGGAAGAGCAGTTCTTC
TRBJ2-1 few TRBV20-1 TRBD2 CSATYRGRASGRASTYNEQFF TGCAGTGCTACCTACAGGGGAAGGGCTAGCGGGAGGGCTTCCACCTACAATGAGCAGTTCTTC
TRBJ2-5 . TRBV5-1 TRBD1 CASSLYRGQKETQYF TGCGCCAGCAGCTTATACAGGGGACAGAAAGAGACCCAGTACTTC
TRBJ2-5 . TRBV6-7 TRBD2 CASSFRAGTSKKAQETQYF TGTGCCAGCAGTTTTAGGGCCGGGACTAGCAAGAAAGCCCAAGAGACCCAGTACTTC
TRBJ2-1 few TRBV14 . CASSQNRDGPNNEQFF TGTGCCAGCAGCCAAAACCGGGATGGCCCCAACAATGAGCAGTTCTTC
TRBJ2-1 . TRBV25-1 TRBD2 CASISSGSRGFNNEQFF TGTGCCAGCATCTCTAGCGGGAGCAGGGGGTTTAACAATGAGCAGTTCTTC
TRBJ2-7 . TRBV18 . CASSKGRDPYEQCF TGTGCCAGCTCAAAAGGACGGGATCCCTACGAGCAGTGCTTC
TRBJ1-2 . TRBV20-1 . CSAQTLNYGYTF TGCAGTGCCCAGACCCTAAACTATGGCTACACCTTC
TRBJ1-2 . TRBV2 . CASRTGPSFDGYTF TGTGCCAGCAGAACGGGGCCCAGTTTCGATGGCTACACCTTC
TRBJ2-2 few TRBV11-2 . CASSLEARQINTGELFF TGTGCCAGCAGCTTAGAAGCGAGACAAATCAACACCGGGGAGCTGTTTTTT
TRBJ2-3 . TRBV28 TRBD2 CASSHRKAETSGSTPDTQYF TGTGCCAGTTCACATCGCAAGGCGGAGACTAGCGGGAGCACCCCAGATACGCAGTATTTT
TRBJ2-7 many TRBV6-2/TRBV6-3 TRBD2 CASTGLGLAYEQYF TGTGCCAGCACCGGCTTGGGACTAGCCTACGAGCAGTACTTC
TRBJ2-1 many TRBV5-1 TRBD1 CASSSGQGPYNEQFF TGCGCCAGCAGCTCCGGACAGGGCCCCTACAATGAGCAGTTCTTC
TRBJ2-1 many TRBV20-1 . CSASEGPVGNEQFF TGCAGTGCGAGTGAGGGGCCAGTGGGCAATGAGCAGTTCTTC
TRBJ1-1 . TRBV5-4 TRBD1 CASTDRAIMNTEAFF TGTGCCAGCACCGACAGGGCTATCATGAACACTGAAGCTTTCTTT
TRBJ2-1 many TRBV27 TRBD2 CASSLEGTSGIYEQFF TGTGCCAGCAGTTTGGAGGGGACTAGCGGGATATATGAGCAGTTCTTC
TRBJ2-1 . TRBV12-3/TRBV12-4 . CASIPMGALGNEQFF TGTGCCAGCATCCCAATGGGGGCCCTTGGGAATGAGCAGTTCTTC
TRBJ2-3 many TRBV5-1 TRBD1 CASNELGTGTDGDTQYF TGCGCCAGCAACGAACTTGGGACAGGGACCGACGGAGATACGCAGTATTTT
TRBJ2-5 . TRBV7-9 TRBD2 CASSLGQSGRFETQYF TGTGCCAGCAGCTTAGGTCAGAGCGGGAGGTTCGAGACCCAGTACTTC
TRBJ2-7 few TRBV10-2 . CASSEPGWPYEQYF TGCGCCAGCAGTGAGCCAGGGTGGCCCTACGAGCAGTACTTC
TRBJ1-1 . TRBV5-1 . CASSRNAGNTEAFF TGCGCCAGCAGCCGTAACGCAGGGAACACTGAAGCTTTCTTT
TRBJ2-7 few TRBV4-1 . CASSQDRVTATYEQYF TGCGCCAGCAGCCAAGATAGAGTGACCGCGACCTACGAGCAGTACTTC
TRBJ2-7 . TRBV5-1 TRBD2 CASSWGPGLEDEQYF TGCGCCAGCAGCTGGGGTCCGGGACTAGAAGATGAGCAGTACTTC
TRBJ2-7 few TRBV4-1 . CASSQEDGPYEQYF TGCGCCAGCAGCCAAGAGGACGGCCCCTACGAGCAGTACTTC
TRBJ2-1 many TRBV20-1 . CSATGLGGVNEQFF TGCAGTGCCACCGGACTTGGGGGAGTAAATGAGCAGTTCTTC
TRBJ1-1 few TRBV12-3/TRBV12-4 . CASRLLGDRLTEAFF TGTGCCAGCAGGCTCCTGGGCGACAGACTCACTGAAGCTTTCTTT
TRBJ2-2 few TRBV14 . CASSQDRLAGELFF TGTGCCAGCAGCCAAGATCGCCTTGCCGGGGAGCTGTTTTTT
TRBJ2-6 many TRBV28 TRBD1 CASSQGTGLSGANVLTF TGTGCCAGCAGTCAAGGGACAGGCCTCTCTGGGGCCAACGTCCTGACTTTC
TRBJ2-1 many TRBV28 . CASSRDRNEQFF TGTGCCAGCAGTCGAGATCGAAATGAGCAGTTCTTC
TRBJ1-4 few TRBV11-2 . CASSPTWANEKLFF TGTGCCAGCAGCCCCACCTGGGCTAATGAAAAACTGTTTTTT
TRBJ2-1 many TRBV29-1 . CSVTPTPYNEQFF TGCAGCGTTACTCCCACCCCCTACAATGAGCAGTTCTTC
TRBJ2-3 . TRBV20-1 . CSAARQAPTSTDTQYF TGCAGTGCTGCGCGTCAAGCGCCGACTAGCACAGATACGCAGTATTTT
TRBJ2-7 many TRBV20-1 TRBD1 CSAPGTGGIGYEQYF TGCAGTGCTCCCGGGACAGGCGGTATAGGGTACGAGCAGTACTTC
TRBJ1-1 many TRBV4-1 TRBD1 CASELDRGGTEAFF TGCGCCAGCGAATTGGACAGGGGCGGCACTGAAGCTTTCTTT
TRBJ1-5 many TRBV20-1 . CSARVSQGDYSNQPQHF TGCAGTGCTAGAGTCTCACAGGGAGATTATAGCAATCAGCCCCAGCATTTT
TRBJ2-7 . TRBV4-2 . CASSQGASPASSYEQYF TGTGCCAGCAGCCAAGGGGCTAGCCCCGCTAGCTCCTACGAGCAGTACTTC
TRBJ1-1 . TRBV11-1 . CASTLEGGTEAFF TGTGCCAGCACCCTAGAAGGGGGCACTGAAGCTTTCTTT
TRBJ2-3 . TRBV7-3 TRBD2 CASSRSGGADTQYF TGTGCCAGCAGCAGAAGCGGGGGCGCAGATACGCAGTATTTT
TRBJ2-2 many TRBV12-3/TRBV12-4 . CASSLALLASGELFF TGTGCCAGCAGTTTAGCTCTTCTAGCATCCGGGGAGCTGTTTTTT
TRBJ1-5 few TRBV20-1 . CSAGTGPQDQPQHF TGCAGTGCTGGGACCGGGCCCCAGGACCAGCCCCAGCATTTT
TRBJ2-2 few TRBV14 . CASSQFRSGTNTGELFF TGTGCCAGCAGCCAATTCCGTTCAGGGACGAACACCGGGGAGCTGTTTTTT
TRBJ2-1 many TRBV14 TRBD2 CASSQDRLAGGYEQFF TGTGCCAGCAGCCAAGATCGACTAGCGGGAGGGTATGAGCAGTTCTTC
TRBJ2-6 many TRBV6-2/TRBV6-3 . CASNFNVASGANVLTF TGTGCCAGCAACTTCAACGTCGCCTCTGGGGCCAACGTCCTGACTTTC
TRBJ2-7 many TRBV12-3/TRBV12-4 . CASSLVHNEQYF TGTGCCAGCAGTTTAGTCCATAACGAGCAGTACTTC